What follows are 8 T cell receptor beta chains derived from one specimen sequenced in a study of cytomegalovirus exposure and HLA in healthy donors. Amplification used 60 Vbeta primers and 13 Jbeta primers. Measured with immunoSEQ multiplex PCR; TCRdb has only the in-frame clones, and not every one. The table lists 70,000 to 90,000 clones, over 50% of them singletons. Material for sequencing was PBMCs. These receptors originate from a man in his forties in good health and CMV-seropositive.

The J gene is TRBJ1-2, the V gene TRBV6-1; D call uncertain. CDR1 and CDR2 (germline): MNHNS, SASEGT. The CDR3 runs to 14 residues. V lost 5 bases and J 4 bases, leaving 14 bases between the germline ends. The CDR3 sequence: CASSNTGVLYGYTF. The CDR3 bases are TGTGCCAGCAGTAACACGGGAGTTCTCTATGGCTACACCTTC.

The genes are TRBV5-1 and TRBJ2-3; no firm D call. Germline CDR1 SGHRS, CDR2 YFSETQ. Trimming cost V 4 bases and J 0 bases, with 12 bases left between them. The CDR3 spans 15 residues. The CDR3 loop reads CASSAGSTSTDTQYF. The CDR3 DNA reads TGCGCCAGCAGCGCAGGCAGTACTAGCACAGATACGCAGTATTTT. Full variable domain (missing parts from reference TRBV5-1 and TRBJ2-3): KAGVTQTPRYLIKTRGQQVTLSCSPISGHRSVSWYQQTPGQGLQFLFEYFSETQRNKGNFPGRFSGRQFSNSRSEMNVSTLELGDSALYLCASSAGSTSTDTQYFGPGTRLTVL.

This sequence joins TRBV7-9 and TRBJ2-7; possibly TRBD1 for D (6 bases). The CDR3 sequence is 13 residues long. Germline CDR1 is SEHNR and CDR2 is FQNEAQ (reference sequence). V was pared by 1 base and J by 5 bases, with 9 bases between. CDR3 bases: TGTGCCAGCAGCTTAGGGTCAGGGGACGAGCAGTACTTC. Its translation is CASSLGSGDEQYF.

The chain couples TRBV7-2 to TRBJ1-5, with D perhaps TRBD1 (6 bases). This CDR3 has 14 residues. Trimming stripped 7 bases from V and 7 bases from J, with 17 bases between. Germline values: CDR1 SGHTA, CDR2 FQGNSA. CDR3 in DNA: TGTGCCAGCACCGTAGGGGGGGGGCAACAGCCCCAGCATTTT. Its protein product is CASTVGGGQQPQHF.

The V call is TRBV20-1, the J call TRBJ2-7, with TRBD1 matching 10 bases. The germline CDR1 and CDR2 sequences are DFQATT and SNEGSKA (reference sequence). The junction had 3 bases not matched to a gene; V was cut back by 7 bases and J by 6 bases. The CDR3 is made up of 11 amino acids. The CDR3 nucleotides read TGCAGTGTGGACAGGGGGTCCGAGCAGTACTTC. It translates to CSVDRGSEQYF.

The chain uses TRBV5-1 and TRBJ2-5; unclear D gene. The end of the DNA is better explained by TRBJ2-7, so the J call may be wrong. Germline CDR1 and CDR2: SGHRS and YFSETQ. This CDR3 is built from 12 residues. The CDR3 DNA follows: TGCGCCAGCAGCTTGGTTCTATACGAGCAGTACTTC. The encoded protein is CASSLVLYEQYF.

The chain has TRBV18 and TRBJ2-6; weak D call: TRBD1 (5 bases). V lost 3 bases to trimming and J lost 4 bases, with 16 bases between them. The CDR3 totals 17 residues. The germline gives CDR1 KGHSH, CDR2 LQKENI. CDR3 nucleotides: TGTGCCAGCTCACCCTTCAGGGAACGGGTCGGGGCCAACGTCCTGACTTTC. As protein: CASSPFRERVGANVLTF.

This clone was counted a few times. The J gene is TRBJ2-6, the V gene TRBV6-1; weak D call: TRBD2 (5 bases). The CDR3 has 15 amino acids. The V end lost 3 bases, the J end lost 1 base, and 7 bases lay between the germline ends. In germline, CDR1 is MNHNS, CDR2 SASEGT. The CDR3 DNA is TGTGCCAGCAGTGAGGAGGAGTCTGGGGCCAACGTCCTGACTTTC. Protein: CASSEEESGANVLTF.